The T cell receptor beta chain under discussion was sequenced for a study of blood T cell repertoires in COVID-19 (dated by TCRdb to the early 2020s). In the study overall: Samples from collaborators originated in the United States, Italy and Spain and spanned both the acute and convalescent phases of COVID-19. The material from the prospective study consisted of cDNA or gDNA derived from T cells, B-cell-depleted T cells, or PBMCs. Subjects who had been exposed to COVID-19, were actively infected with it, or had recovered from it provided the deeply sampled blood TCRbeta repertoires that made up the dataset. The repertoires were released in a freely available public database intended as a resource for research on the immune response to SARS-CoV-2. The samples were drawn from the first 160 participants of the ongoing ImmuneRACE study and from 1,254 subjects provided by 6 global collaborators. Nearly every sample came with metadata listing a de-identified subject ID, COVID-19 status, age in years and sex. Where available, HLA class I and class II types were obtained from metadata supplied by the sample provider rather than from assay-based typing. The paper as a whole reports these results and caveats: The quantity of clinical and demographic metadata differed by source and by participant and was supplied without curation.

As to this clone: The specificity of this receptor is unknown. Base qualities are not at hand, and no much larger clone is one base apart.

CDR1 SGHVS and CDR2 FQNEAQ were looked up in the germline V gene. The cysteine opens and the phenylalanine closes a CDR3 of 15 amino acids. The kept DNA is CDR3 alone, 45 bases in frame from the first base. V trim: 5 bases; J trim: 7 bases; unmatched bases: 10. TCRbeta CDR3 regions were amplified from genomic DNA using the immunoSEQ Assay, a bias-controlled multiplex PCR. The study's processing was this. The number of nucleated cells in each sample was estimated by amplification of reference gene primers within the assay. To quantify the absolute abundance of each unique TCRbeta CDR3 rearrangement, sequence reads were collapsed and filtered. For each sample, productive Simpson clonality was calculated as the square root of Simpson's diversity index over productive rearrangements. This is the immuneACCESS table as TCRdb keeps it, with only in-frame sequences that have V and J called. A part of the clones is gone; compared with another copy, unresolved V genes explain less than half, and the rest is unexplained. The DNA gave D and trimming, while V, J and clone size come from that table. The sample table holds around 150,000 clones, of which about 90% were seen once. The top ten clonotypes cover under 12% of the sample.

Whole blood was collected in K2EDTA tubes by collaborating institutions according to the institutions' own protocols. For TCRbeta analysis, collaborators shipped samples as frozen whole blood, isolated PBMCs, or DNA extracted from either of those sample types. This receptor chain uses TRBV7-8 and TRBJ1-4; 7 junctional bases match TRBD1. The sequence derives from a man aged 50 or older with active or convalescent COVID-19. Sequenced sample: peripheral blood. The CDR3 region reads CASSPQTGLAEKLFF. The DNA sequence follows: TGTGCCAGCAGCCCCCAGACAGGGTTGGCTGAAAAACTGTTTTTT.